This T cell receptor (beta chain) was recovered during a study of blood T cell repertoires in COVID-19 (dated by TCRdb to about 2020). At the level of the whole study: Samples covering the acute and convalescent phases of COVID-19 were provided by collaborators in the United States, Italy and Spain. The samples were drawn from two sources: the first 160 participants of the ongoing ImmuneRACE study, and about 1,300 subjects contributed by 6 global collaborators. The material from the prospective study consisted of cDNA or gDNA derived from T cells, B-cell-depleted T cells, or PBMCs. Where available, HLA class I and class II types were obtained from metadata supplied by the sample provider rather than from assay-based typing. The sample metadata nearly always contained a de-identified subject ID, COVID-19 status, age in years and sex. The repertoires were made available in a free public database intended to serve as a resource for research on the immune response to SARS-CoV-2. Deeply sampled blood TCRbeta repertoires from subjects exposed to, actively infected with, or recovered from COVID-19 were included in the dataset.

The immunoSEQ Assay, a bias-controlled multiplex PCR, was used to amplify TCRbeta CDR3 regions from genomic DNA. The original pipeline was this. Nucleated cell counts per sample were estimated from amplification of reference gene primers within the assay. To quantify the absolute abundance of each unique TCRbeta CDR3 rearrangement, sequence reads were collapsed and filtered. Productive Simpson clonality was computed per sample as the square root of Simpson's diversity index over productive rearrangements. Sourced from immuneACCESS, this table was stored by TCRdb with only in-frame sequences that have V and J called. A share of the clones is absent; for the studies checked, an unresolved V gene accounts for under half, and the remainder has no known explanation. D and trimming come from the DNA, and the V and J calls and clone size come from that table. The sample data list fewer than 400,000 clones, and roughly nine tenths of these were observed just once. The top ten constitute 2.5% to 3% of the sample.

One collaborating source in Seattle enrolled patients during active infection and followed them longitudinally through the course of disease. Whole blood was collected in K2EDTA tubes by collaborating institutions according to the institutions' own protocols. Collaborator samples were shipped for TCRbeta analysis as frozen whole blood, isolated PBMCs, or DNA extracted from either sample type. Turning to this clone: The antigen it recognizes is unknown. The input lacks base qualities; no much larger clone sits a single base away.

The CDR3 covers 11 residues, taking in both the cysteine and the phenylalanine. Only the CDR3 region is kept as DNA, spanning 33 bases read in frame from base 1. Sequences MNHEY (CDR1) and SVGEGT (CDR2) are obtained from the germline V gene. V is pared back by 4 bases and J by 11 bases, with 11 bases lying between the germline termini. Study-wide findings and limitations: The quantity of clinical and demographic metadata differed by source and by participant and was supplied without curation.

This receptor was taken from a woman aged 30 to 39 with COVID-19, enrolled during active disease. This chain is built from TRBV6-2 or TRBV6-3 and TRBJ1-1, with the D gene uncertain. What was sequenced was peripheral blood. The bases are TGTGCCAGCAGTTTGGGTGGGGAGGCTTTCTTT. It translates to CASSLGGEAFF.